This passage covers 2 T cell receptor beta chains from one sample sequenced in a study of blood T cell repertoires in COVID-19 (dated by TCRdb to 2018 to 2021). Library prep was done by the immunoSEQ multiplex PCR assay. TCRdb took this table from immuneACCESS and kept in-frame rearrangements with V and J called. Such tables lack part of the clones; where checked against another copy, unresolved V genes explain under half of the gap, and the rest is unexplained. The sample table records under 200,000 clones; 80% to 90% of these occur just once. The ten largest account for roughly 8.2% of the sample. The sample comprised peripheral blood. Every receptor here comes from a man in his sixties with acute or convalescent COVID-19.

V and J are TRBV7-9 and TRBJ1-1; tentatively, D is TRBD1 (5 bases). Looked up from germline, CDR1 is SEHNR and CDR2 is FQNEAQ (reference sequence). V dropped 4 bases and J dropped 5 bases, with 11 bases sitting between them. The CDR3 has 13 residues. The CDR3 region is CASSSPSGTEAFF. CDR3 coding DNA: TGTGCCAGCAGCTCCCCCTCAGGGACTGAAGCTTTCTTT.

In DNA form, the CDR3 reads TGTGCCAGCAGCGCCGGAATCGGGGAGAACACTGAAGCTTTCTTT. It encodes CASSAGIGENTEAFF. This chain connects TRBV9 to TRBJ1-1; no firm D call. This CDR3 spans 15 amino acids. CDR1 and CDR2 from the germline V gene are SGDLS and YYNGEE. The ends were cut back, 3 bases at V and 1 base at J, with 13 bases in the middle.